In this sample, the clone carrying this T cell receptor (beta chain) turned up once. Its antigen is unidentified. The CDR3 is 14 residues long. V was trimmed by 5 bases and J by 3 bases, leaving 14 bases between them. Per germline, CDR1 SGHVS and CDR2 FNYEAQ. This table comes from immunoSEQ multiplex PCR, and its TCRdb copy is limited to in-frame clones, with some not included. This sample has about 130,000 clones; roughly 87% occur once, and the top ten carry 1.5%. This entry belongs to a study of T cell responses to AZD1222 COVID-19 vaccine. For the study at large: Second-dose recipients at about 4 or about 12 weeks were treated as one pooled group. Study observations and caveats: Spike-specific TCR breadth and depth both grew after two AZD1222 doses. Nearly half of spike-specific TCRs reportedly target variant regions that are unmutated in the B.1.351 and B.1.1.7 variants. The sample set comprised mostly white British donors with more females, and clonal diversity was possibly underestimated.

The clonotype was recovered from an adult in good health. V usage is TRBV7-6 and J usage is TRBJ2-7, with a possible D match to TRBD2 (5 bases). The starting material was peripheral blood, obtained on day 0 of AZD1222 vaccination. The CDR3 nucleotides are TGTGCCAGCAGCACCCGGACGGGGAACTACGAGCAGTACTTC. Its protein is CASSTRTGNYEQYF.